The 10 T cell receptor beta chains below all came from one sample that was sequenced in a study of blood T cell repertoires in COVID-19. Clones were sequenced by immunoSEQ multiplex PCR, and TCRdb holds only the in-frame ones, with some missing. The sample contains approximately 110,000 clones, around 78% of which appear only once. The sequencing sample was made of peripheral blood. The source of these receptors is a woman aged 60-70 years with acute or convalescent COVID-19.

This sequence joins TRBV4-2 and TRBJ2-1, with D possibly matching TRBD2 (6 bases). There are 14 residues in the CDR3. CDR1 LGHNA and CDR2 YNFKEQ come from the germline V gene. V lost 1 base and J 8 bases, leaving 12 bases between the germline ends. The CDR3 sequence: CASSQGTIVYEQFF. The DNA for the CDR3 is TGTGCCAGCAGCCAAGGGACTATAGTTTATGAGCAGTTCTTC.

This clone was recorded only once. In nucleotides, the CDR3 is TGTGCCAGCAGCCACAGAACAGGGGGCGATCGGGAAAAACTGTTTTTT. It is translated as CASSHRTGGDREKLFF. The V gene is TRBV3-1 (or the pseudogene TRBV3-2), the J gene TRBJ1-4, with 9 nucleotides matching TRBD1. Losses at the gene ends were 3 bases for V and 8 bases for J; bases not matched to a gene: 10. Germline CDR1 is LGHDT and CDR2 is YNNKEL (reference sequence). The CDR3 runs 16 residues.

This chain uses TRBV14 with TRBJ2-1; D remains ambiguous. The ends were cut back, 4 bases at V and 6 bases at J, with 16 bases in the middle. The CDR3 loop spans 15 amino acids. Germline V CDR1 and CDR2: SGHDN, FVKESK. The CDR3 region is CASSPMVIQINEQFF. In DNA form, the CDR3 reads TGTGCCAGCAGCCCCATGGTGATCCAGATCAATGAGCAGTTCTTC.

V usage is TRBV28 and J usage is TRBJ2-7; weak D call: TRBD2 (6 bases). The germline V and J ends were trimmed by 6 bases and 4 bases, with 19 bases remaining between them. The CDR3 runs 15 residues. From germline, CDR1 is MDHEN and CDR2 SYDVKM. CDR3 bases: TGTGCCAGCAGGATGGCGGGATCTCGGATTTACGAGCAGTACTTC. The encoded protein is CASRMAGSRIYEQYF.

V usage is TRBV7-3 and J usage is TRBJ2-2; 9 bases map to TRBD1. The CDR3 length is 15 residues. Trimming took 5 bases from V and 4 from J; bases not matched to a gene: 5. Germline V gene data show CDR1 as SGHTA and CDR2 as FQGTGA. The CDR3 nucleotides are TGTGCCAGCAGCCCGGGACAGGGAGGCACCGGGGAGCTGTTTTTT. Its protein product is CASSPGQGGTGELFF.

The chain recombines TRBV27 with TRBJ1-2, with 7 bases lining up with TRBD1. The CDR3 spans 14 residues. Germline V gene sequence: CDR1 MNHEY, CDR2 SMNVEV (reference sequence). V gave up 3 bases and J gave up 4 bases; unmatched junction bases: 5. DNA for the CDR3: TGTGCCAGCAGTTTTTACAGGGGAGGCTATGGCTACACCTTC. Protein product: CASSFYRGGYGYTF.

This chain joins TRBV19 and TRBJ1-1; D is ambiguous. Trimming removed 4 bases at V and 9 bases at J, with 15 bases between. CDR3 length equals 13 residues. Germline V gives CDR1 LNHDA, CDR2 SQIVND (reference sequence). The CDR3, as DNA: TGTGCCAGTAGTACCGGGAGGACCCCCAAAGCTTTCTTT. Amino acid sequence: CASSTGRTPKAFF.

This chain joins TRBV5-1 and TRBJ2-1, with 12 nucleotides matching TRBD2. From germline, CDR1 is SGHRS and CDR2 YFSETQ. J was trimmed by 7 bases and V by 4 bases; bases with no gene match: 6. This CDR3 spans 15 amino acids. CDR3 in DNA: TGCGCCAGCAGCCTCCTAGCGGGAGGGGATAATGAGCAGTTCTTC. Translation: CASSLLAGGDNEQFF.

This chain connects TRBV11-2 to TRBJ1-5; no clear D. There are 13 residues in the CDR3. The germline V gene encodes CDR1 SGHAT and CDR2 FQNNGV. The germline V and J ends were trimmed by 2 bases and 5 bases, with 7 bases remaining between them. The CDR3 nucleotides read TGTGCCAGCAGCTTATCGGCGGATCAGCCCCAGCATTTT. Translation: CASSLSADQPQHF.

The sample holds one count of this clone. CDR3 residues: CASSADRGVSPLHF. CDR3 bases: TGTGCCAGTAGTGCTGACAGGGGGGTTTCACCCCTCCACTTT. The V gene is TRBV19, the J gene TRBJ1-6; 9 positions match TRBD1. CDR3 length: 14 residues. V lost 5 bases to trimming and J lost 9 bases; unmatched junction nucleotides: 5. In germline, CDR1 is LNHDA, CDR2 SQIVND (reference sequence). The full variable domain, completed using reference TRBV19 and TRBJ1-6, is DGGITQSPKYLFRKEGQNVTLSCEQNLNHDAMYWYRQDPGQGLRLIYYSQIVNDFQKGDIAEGYSVSREKKESFPLTVTSAQKNPTAFYLCASSADRGVSPLHFGNGTRLTVT.